These 17 T cell receptor beta chains came from one sample sequenced in a study of shared T cell receptors in the human thymus. TCRdb's table, derived via immunoSEQ multiplex PCR, lists solely in-frame clones and lacks some. The table records about 660,000 clones, 88% of them present only once. In addition, the sample was reused for a study of human thymus T cells.

The material sequenced was thymocytes. These receptors all come from a boy under two years old with a congenital heart defect.

The chain combines TRBV14 with TRBJ2-7, with a tentative D call TRBD2 (6 bases). The germline gives CDR1 SGHDN, CDR2 FVKESK. Trimming stripped 0 bases from V and 3 bases from J, with 15 bases between. The CDR3 loop spans 16 amino acids. The CDR3 DNA is TGTGCCAGCAGCCAAGAAGCGGGCCCAGGGCTCTACGAGCAGTACTTC. Its translation is CASSQEAGPGLYEQYF.

This clone has just a few counts. This sequence joins TRBV2 and TRBJ1-2; TRBD1 matches 11 bases. The CDR3 runs 15 residues. Germline V CDR1 and CDR2: SNHLY, FYNNEI. J lost 5 bases, V lost 4 bases, and 6 bases had no gene match. CDR3 amino acids: CASSVRGQGVYGYTF. The CDR3 nucleotides are TGTGCCAGCAGTGTTAGGGGACAGGGGGTATATGGCTACACCTTC. Supplemented by reference TRBV2 and TRBJ1-2, the full variable domain reads EPEVTQTPSHQVTQMGQEVILRCVPISNHLYFYWYRQILGQKVEFLVSFYNNEISEKSEIFDDQFSVERPDGSNFTLKIRSTKLEDSAMYFCASSVRGQGVYGYTFGSGTRLTVV.

The V and J genes are TRBV7-6 and TRBJ2-1; D not resolved. CDR1 and CDR2 from the germline V gene are SGHVS and FNYEAQ. Between the trimmed V and J ends, which lost 1 base and 8 bases, there was a span of 6 bases. The CDR3 spans 12 residues. The chain's CDR3 is CASSLDSYEQFF. The CDR3 DNA is TGTGCCAGCAGCTTAGATAGCTATGAGCAGTTCTTC.

The V and J genes are TRBV27 and TRBJ2-2, with TRBD2 as a possible D gene (6 bases). Trimming took 5 bases from V and 6 from J, leaving 13 bases between them. Germline V lookup: CDR1 MNHEY, CDR2 SMNVEV (reference sequence). The CDR3 covers 14 residues. CDR3 bases: TGTGCCAGCAGTCCCCCGGGGGAACCCGGGGAGCTGTTTTTT. It is translated as CASSPPGEPGELFF.

The chain has TRBV28 and TRBJ2-7; 10 nucleotides line up with TRBD1. Germline trimming cut 2 bases from V and 3 bases from J; bases unmatched to any gene: 10. Looked up from germline, CDR1 is MDHEN and CDR2 is SYDVKM. This CDR3 spans 17 amino acids. CDR3 protein: CASSLGGGDRGYYEQYF. The CDR3, as DNA: TGTGCCAGCAGTTTAGGAGGGGGGGACAGGGGTTACTACGAGCAGTACTTC.

The J gene is TRBJ2-1, the V gene TRBV10-3, with 12 bases identical to TRBD2. CDR3 size: 15 residues. V gave up 4 bases and J gave up 10 bases; unmatched junction bases: 8. The germline V gene encodes CDR1 ENHRY and CDR2 SYGVKD. For the CDR3, the DNA is TGTGCCATCAGTGGCCGACTAGCGGGAGTGGAGGAGCAGTTCTTC. Amino acids: CAISGRLAGVEEQFF.

V and J are TRBV4-3 and TRBJ2-3; tentative D call: TRBD2 (6 bases). The CDR3 spans 19 residues. CDR1 is LGHNA, CDR2 YSLEER, per germline. V was shortened by 3 bases and J by 1 base, with 23 bases between the two germline ends. Here the CDR3 DNA reads TGCGCCAGCAGCCAGGATTTCCCGCAGGCGGGAAGGGGCACAGATACGCAGTATTTT. Translation gives CASSQDFPQAGRGTDTQYF.

The rearrangement joins TRBV9 to TRBJ1-2; possibly TRBD1 for D (6 bases). Looked up from germline, CDR1 is SGDLS and CDR2 is YYNGEE. V lost 2 bases and J 7 bases, leaving 9 bases between the germline ends. The CDR3 runs 12 residues. As DNA, the CDR3 is TGTGCCAGCAGCGTCTCAGGGGTTGGCTACACCTTC. Its protein product is CASSVSGVGYTF.

The chain uses TRBV19 and TRBJ1-5; D unclear. Germline V CDR1 and CDR2: LNHDA, SQIVND (reference sequence). V was shortened by 2 bases and J by 0 bases, with 5 bases between the two germline ends. The CDR3 is made up of 14 amino acids. CDR3 amino acids: CASSIQDSNQPQHF. DNA for the CDR3: TGTGCCAGTAGTATACAGGATAGCAATCAGCCCCAGCATTTT.

The V gene is TRBV7-2, the J gene TRBJ2-1; 15 bases are shared with TRBD2. Per the germline V gene, CDR1 is SGHTA and CDR2 is FQGNSA. The trim removed 5 bases at V and 5 bases at J, leaving 10 bases unmatched. This CDR3 spans 18 amino acids. The CDR3 DNA follows: TGTGCCAGCAGCGTCGGACTAGCGGGAGGGAGGTCCAACAATGAGCAGTTCTTC. Its protein product is CASSVGLAGGRSNNEQFF.

The chain couples TRBV19 to TRBJ2-7; D possibly corresponds to TRBD2 (6 bases). There are 16 residues in the CDR3. Germline CDR1 LNHDA, CDR2 SQIVND (reference sequence). V was clipped by 3 bases and J by 2 bases, with 17 bases between them. CDR3 region: CASSMGTGLRAYEQYF. Here the CDR3 DNA reads TGTGCCAGTAGTATGGGAACGGGACTCAGGGCCTACGAGCAGTACTTC.

This clone has just a few counts. The rearrangement uses TRBV30 and TRBJ2-1, with 8 positions matching TRBD2. Germline V CDR1 and CDR2: GTSNPN, SVGIG (reference sequence). Losses at the gene ends were 0 bases for V and 7 bases for J; bases not matched to a gene: 14. The CDR3 is 17 amino acids. The CDR3 DNA sequence: TGTGCCTGGAGTGTAGGATTTAGAGCGGGAGAGGGGAATGAGCAGTTCTTC. Amino acids: CAWSVGFRAGEGNEQFF.

This clone was counted a single time. The rearrangement links TRBV5-4 to TRBJ1-1, with D possibly being TRBD1 (6 bases). Germline V gene data show CDR1 as SGHNT and CDR2 as YYREEE (reference sequence). The CDR3 loop spans 17 amino acids. V lost 2 bases to trimming and J lost 3 bases, with 20 bases between them. CDR3 amino acids: CASSFRRGTKMYTEAFF. The CDR3 region has the DNA TGTGCCAGCAGCTTCCGTAGGGGGACGAAAATGTACACTGAAGCTTTCTTT. Variable domain in full (rest from reference TRBV5-4 and TRBJ1-1): ETGVTQSPTHLIKTRGQQVTLRCSSQSGHNTVSWYQQALGQGPQFIFQYYREEENGRGNFPPRFSGLQFPNYSSELNVNALELDDSALYLCASSFRRGTKMYTEAFFGQGTRLTVV.

The J gene is TRBJ2-1, the V gene TRBV10-1, with 7 bases identical to TRBD1. Per the germline V gene, CDR1 is WNHNN and CDR2 is SYGVQD (reference sequence). The CDR3 runs to 19 residues. The ends lost 0 bases at V and 5 bases at J; junction bases unmatched: 16. In nucleotides, the CDR3 is TGCGCCAGCAGTGAGTCGGTATGGCAGGGGGTTTCGGCAGACAATGAGCAGTTCTTC. Encoded protein: CASSESVWQGVSADNEQFF.

V is TRBV30 and J is TRBJ1-4; TRBD1 might be the D (5 bases). The CDR3 has 13 residues. Trimming took 5 bases from V and 6 from J, leaving 13 bases between them. The V gene's germline CDR1 is GTSNPN and CDR2 SVGIG (reference sequence). The CDR3 loop reads CAWAGKRDEKLFF. The CDR3 DNA follows: TGTGCCTGGGCAGGGAAACGTGATGAAAAACTGTTTTTT.

This chain uses TRBV5-5 with TRBJ2-1; 9 bases line up with TRBD2. Germline V gene lookup returns CDR1 SGHKS and CDR2 YYEKEE (reference sequence). The CDR3 spans 16 residues. V trimming: 4 bases; J trimming: 2 bases; junction bases outside the gene matches: 7. The CDR3 region is CASSPEREEAYNEQFF. CDR3 nucleotides: TGTGCCAGCAGCCCCGAGCGGGAGGAGGCCTACAATGAGCAGTTCTTC.

In this sample, this clone turned up a few times. The V call is TRBV11-3, the J call TRBJ1-3; D is uncertain. Trimming stripped 0 bases from V and 0 bases from J, with 9 bases between. Germline CDR1 reads SGHNT; CDR2 reads YENEEA. The CDR3 covers 16 residues. CDR3 residues: CASSLDPRSSGNTIYF. As DNA, the CDR3 is TGTGCCAGCAGCTTAGATCCCAGATCCTCTGGAAACACCATATATTTT.